This T cell receptor (beta chain) was captured by sequencing in a study of blood T cell repertoires in COVID-19. Study-wide context: T cells, B-cell-depleted T cells, or PBMCs supplied cDNA or gDNA.

This CDR3 has 15 amino acids. The V and J ends lost 3 bases and 6 bases respectively, with 16 bases between them. Germline V gives CDR1 MNHEY, CDR2 SMNVEV (reference sequence). As handled by the study authors: Amplification of reference gene primers was used by the study to estimate nucleated cell counts. Assay: immunoSEQ multiplex PCR; the TCRdb copy retains only in-frame clones and omits some. Clone size and the V and J calls come from that table; the DNA yielded D and trimming. The sample contains tens of thousands of clones, around 80% of which appear only once. This clone came up once. The sequencing sample was made of peripheral blood. The gene calls are TRBV27 and TRBJ2-3; D may be TRBD1 (6 bases). The source of this sequence is a woman aged 55-69 years with acute or convalescent COVID-19. The CDR3 DNA reads as TGTGCCAGCAGTTTGGGGGCCAGGCCGGCGGATACGCAGTATTTT. Protein: CASSLGARPADTQYF.